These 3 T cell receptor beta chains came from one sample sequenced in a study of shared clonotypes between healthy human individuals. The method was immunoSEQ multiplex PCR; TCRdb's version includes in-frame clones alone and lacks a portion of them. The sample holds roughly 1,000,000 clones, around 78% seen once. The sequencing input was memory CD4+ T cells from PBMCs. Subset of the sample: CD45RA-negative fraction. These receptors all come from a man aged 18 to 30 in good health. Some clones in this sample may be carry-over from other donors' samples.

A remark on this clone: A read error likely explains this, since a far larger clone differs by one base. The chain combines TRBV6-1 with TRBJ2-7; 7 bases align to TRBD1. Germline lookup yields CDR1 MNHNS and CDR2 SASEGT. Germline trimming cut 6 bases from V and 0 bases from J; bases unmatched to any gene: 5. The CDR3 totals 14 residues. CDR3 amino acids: CASRETGISYEQYF. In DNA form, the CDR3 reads TGTGCCAGCAGGGAGACAGGGATCTCCTACGAGCAGTACTTC.

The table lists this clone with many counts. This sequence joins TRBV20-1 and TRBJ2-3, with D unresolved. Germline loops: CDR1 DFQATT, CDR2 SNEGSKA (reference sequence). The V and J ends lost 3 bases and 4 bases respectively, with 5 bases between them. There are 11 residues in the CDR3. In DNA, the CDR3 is TGCAGTGCTAGGAAGCCAGATACGCAGTATTTT. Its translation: CSARKPDTQYF.

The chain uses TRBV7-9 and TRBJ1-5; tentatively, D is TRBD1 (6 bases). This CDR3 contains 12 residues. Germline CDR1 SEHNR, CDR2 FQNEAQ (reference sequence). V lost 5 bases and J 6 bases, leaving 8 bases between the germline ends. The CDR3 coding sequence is TGTGCCAGCAGCCAAGGGGGTCAGCCCCAGCATTTT. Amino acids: CASSQGGQPQHF.